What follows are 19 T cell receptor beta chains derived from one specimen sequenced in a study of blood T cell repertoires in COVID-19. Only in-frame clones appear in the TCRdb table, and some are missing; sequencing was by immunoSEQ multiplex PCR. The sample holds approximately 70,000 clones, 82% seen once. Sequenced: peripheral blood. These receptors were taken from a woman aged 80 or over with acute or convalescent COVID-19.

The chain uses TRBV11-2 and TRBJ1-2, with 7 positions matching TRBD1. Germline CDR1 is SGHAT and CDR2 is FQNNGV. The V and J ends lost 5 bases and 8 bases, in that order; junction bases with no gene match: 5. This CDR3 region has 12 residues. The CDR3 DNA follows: TGTGCCAGCAGCCAGACAGGGCGAGGCTACACCTTC. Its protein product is CASSQTGRGYTF.

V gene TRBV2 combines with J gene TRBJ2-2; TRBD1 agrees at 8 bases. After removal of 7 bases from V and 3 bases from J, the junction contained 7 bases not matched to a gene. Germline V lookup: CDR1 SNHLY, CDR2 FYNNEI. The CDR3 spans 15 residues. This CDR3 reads CASILRGLDTGELFF. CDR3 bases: TGTGCCAGCATTCTCAGGGGGCTGGACACCGGGGAGCTGTTTTTT.

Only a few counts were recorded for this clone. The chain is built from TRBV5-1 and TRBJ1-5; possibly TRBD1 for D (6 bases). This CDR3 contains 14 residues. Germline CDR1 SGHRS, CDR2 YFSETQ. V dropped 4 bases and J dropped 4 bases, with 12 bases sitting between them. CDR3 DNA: TGCGCCAGCAGCCTGGACAGTGCAAATCAGCCCCAGCATTTT. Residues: CASSLDSANQPQHF. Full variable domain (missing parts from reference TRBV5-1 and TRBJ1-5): KAGVTQTPRYLIKTRGQQVTLSCSPISGHRSVSWYQQTPGQGLQFLFEYFSETQRNKGNFPGRFSGRQFSNSRSEMNVSTLELGDSALYLCASSLDSANQPQHFGDGTRLSIL.

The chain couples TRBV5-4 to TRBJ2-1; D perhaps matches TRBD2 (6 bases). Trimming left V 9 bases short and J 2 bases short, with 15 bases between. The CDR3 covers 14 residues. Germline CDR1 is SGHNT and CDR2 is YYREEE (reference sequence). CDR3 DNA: TGTGCCACGCGGGCCTGGGGGGCCTACAATGAGCAGTTCTTC. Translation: CATRAWGAYNEQFF.

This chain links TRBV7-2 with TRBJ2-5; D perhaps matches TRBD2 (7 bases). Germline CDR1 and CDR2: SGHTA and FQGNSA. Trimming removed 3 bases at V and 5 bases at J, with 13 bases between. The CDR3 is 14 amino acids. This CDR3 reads CASSLAGALETQYF. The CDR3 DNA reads TGTGCCAGCAGCTTGGCGGGGGCGTTGGAGACCCAGTACTTC.

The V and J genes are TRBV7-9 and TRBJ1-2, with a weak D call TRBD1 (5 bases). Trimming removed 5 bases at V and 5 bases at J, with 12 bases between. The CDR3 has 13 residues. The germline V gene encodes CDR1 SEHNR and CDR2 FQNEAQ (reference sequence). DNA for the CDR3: TGTGCCAGCAGCCAGACAGTCCCTTATGGCTACACCTTC. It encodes CASSQTVPYGYTF.

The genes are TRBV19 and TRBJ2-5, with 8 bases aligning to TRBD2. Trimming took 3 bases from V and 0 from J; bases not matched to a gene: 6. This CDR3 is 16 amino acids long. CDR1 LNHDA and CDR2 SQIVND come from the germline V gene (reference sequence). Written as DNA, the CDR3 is TGTGCCAGTAGTATCGGGAGGGGGACGTACCAAGAGACCCAGTACTTC. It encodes CASSIGRGTYQETQYF.

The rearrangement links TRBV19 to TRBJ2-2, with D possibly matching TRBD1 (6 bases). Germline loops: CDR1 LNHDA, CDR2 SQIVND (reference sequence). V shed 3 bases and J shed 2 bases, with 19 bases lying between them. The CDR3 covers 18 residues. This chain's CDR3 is CASSMGKVGASNTGELFF. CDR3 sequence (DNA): TGTGCCAGTAGTATGGGGAAGGTGGGGGCGTCAAACACCGGGGAGCTGTTTTTT.

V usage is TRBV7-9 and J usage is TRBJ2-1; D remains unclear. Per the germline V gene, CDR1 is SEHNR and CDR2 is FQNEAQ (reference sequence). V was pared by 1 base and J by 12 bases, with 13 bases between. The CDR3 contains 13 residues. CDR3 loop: CASSLGVVAGQFF. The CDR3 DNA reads TGTGCCAGCAGCTTAGGTGTCGTCGCCGGGCAGTTCTTC.

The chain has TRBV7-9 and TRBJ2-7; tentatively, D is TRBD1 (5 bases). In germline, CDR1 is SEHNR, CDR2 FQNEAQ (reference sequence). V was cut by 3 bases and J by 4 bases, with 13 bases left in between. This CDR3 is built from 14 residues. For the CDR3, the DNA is TGTGCCAGCAGCTTTGGGGCCTTCGAGTACGAGCAGTACTTC. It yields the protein CASSFGAFEYEQYF.

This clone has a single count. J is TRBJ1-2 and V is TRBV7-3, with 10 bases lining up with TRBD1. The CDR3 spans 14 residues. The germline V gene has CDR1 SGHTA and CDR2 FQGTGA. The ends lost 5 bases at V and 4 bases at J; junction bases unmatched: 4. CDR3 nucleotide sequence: TGTGCCAGCAGCAAGACAGGGGGCGTCTATGGCTACACCTTC. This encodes CASSKTGGVYGYTF.

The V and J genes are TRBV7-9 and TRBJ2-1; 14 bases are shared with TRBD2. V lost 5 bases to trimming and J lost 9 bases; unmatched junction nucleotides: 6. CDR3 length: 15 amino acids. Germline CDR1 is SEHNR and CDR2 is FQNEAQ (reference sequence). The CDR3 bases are TGTGCCAGCAGCCAGGGACTAGCGGGGGATGTTGAGCAGTTCTTC. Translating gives CASSQGLAGDVEQFF.

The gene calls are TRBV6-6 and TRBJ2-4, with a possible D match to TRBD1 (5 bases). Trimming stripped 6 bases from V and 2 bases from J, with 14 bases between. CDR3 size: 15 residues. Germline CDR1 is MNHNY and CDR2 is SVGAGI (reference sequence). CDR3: CASRTDQGSKNIQYF. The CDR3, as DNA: TGTGCCAGCAGAACTGACCAGGGTTCCAAAAACATTCAGTACTTC.

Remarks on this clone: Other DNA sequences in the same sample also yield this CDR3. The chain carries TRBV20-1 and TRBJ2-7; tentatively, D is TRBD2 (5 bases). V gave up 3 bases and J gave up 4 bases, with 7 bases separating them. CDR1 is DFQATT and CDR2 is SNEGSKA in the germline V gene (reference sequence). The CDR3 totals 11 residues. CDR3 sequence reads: CSASRGYEQYF. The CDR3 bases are TGCAGTGCTAGTCGAGGGTACGAGCAGTACTTC.

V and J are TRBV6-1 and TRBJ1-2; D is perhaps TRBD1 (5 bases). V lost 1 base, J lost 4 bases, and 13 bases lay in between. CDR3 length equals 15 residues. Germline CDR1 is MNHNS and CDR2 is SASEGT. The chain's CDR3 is CASSEEWGPSYGYTF. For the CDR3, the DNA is TGTGCCAGCAGTGAAGAGTGGGGCCCGAGCTATGGCTACACCTTC.

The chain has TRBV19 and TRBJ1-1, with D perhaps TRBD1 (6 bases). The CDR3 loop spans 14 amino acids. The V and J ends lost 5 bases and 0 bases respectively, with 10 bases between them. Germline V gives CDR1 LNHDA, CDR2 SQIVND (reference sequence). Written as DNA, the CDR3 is TGTGCCAGTAGTCCGGACAGAATGAACACTGAAGCTTTCTTT. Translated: CASSPDRMNTEAFF. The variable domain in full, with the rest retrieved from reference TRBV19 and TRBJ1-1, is DGGITQSPKYLFRKEGQNVTLSCEQNLNHDAMYWYRQDPGQGLRLIYYSQIVNDFQKGDIAEGYSVSREKKESFPLTVTSAQKNPTAFYLCASSPDRMNTEAFFGQGTRLTVV.

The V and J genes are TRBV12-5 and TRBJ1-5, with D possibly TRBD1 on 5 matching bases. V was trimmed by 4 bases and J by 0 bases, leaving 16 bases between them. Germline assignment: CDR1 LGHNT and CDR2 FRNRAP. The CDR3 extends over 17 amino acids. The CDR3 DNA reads TGTGCTAGTGGTTATCGTTGGGGGGAATATAGCAATCAGCCCCAGCATTTT. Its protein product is CASGYRWGEYSNQPQHF.

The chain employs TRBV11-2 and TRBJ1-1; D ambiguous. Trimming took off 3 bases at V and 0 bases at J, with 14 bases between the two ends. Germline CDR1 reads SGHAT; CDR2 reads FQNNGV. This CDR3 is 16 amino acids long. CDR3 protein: CASSLEEGRVNTEAFF. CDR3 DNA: TGTGCCAGCAGCTTGGAGGAAGGGAGGGTGAACACTGAAGCTTTCTTT.

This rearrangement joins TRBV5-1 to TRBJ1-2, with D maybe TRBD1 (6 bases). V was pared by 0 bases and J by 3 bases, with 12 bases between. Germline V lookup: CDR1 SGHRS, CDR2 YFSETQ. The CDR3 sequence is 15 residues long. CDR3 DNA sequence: TGCGCCAGCAGCTTGGCAGGGGCCGACGACTATGGCTACACCTTC. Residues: CASSLAGADDYGYTF. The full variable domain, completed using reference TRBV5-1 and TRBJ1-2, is KAGVTQTPRYLIKTRGQQVTLSCSPISGHRSVSWYQQTPGQGLQFLFEYFSETQRNKGNFPGRFSGRQFSNSRSEMNVSTLELGDSALYLCASSLAGADDYGYTFGSGTRLTVV.